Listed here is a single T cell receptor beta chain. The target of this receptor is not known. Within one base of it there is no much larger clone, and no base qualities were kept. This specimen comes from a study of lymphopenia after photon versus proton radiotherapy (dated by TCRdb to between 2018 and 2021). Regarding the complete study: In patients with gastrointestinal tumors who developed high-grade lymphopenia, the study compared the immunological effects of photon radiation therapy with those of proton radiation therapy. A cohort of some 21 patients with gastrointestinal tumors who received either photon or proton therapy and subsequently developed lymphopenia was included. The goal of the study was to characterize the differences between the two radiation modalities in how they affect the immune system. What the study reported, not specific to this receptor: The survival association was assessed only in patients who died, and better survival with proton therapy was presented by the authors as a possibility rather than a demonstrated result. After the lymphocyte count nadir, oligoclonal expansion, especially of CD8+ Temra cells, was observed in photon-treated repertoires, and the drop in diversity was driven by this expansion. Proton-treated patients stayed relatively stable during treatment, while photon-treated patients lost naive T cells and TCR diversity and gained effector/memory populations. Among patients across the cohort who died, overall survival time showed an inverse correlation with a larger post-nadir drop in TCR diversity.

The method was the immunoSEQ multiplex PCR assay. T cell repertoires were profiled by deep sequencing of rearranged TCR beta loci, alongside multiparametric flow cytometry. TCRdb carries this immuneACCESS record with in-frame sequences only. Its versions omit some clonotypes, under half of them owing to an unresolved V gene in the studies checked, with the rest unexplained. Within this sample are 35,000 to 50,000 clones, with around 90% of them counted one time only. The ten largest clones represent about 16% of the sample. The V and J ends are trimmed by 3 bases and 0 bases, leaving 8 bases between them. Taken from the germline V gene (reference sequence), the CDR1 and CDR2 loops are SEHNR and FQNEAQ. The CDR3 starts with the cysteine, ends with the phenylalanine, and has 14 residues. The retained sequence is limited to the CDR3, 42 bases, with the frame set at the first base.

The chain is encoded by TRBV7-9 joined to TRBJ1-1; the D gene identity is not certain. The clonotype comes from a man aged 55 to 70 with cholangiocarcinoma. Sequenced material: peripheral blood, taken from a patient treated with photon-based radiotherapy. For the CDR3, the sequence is CASSFNWMNTEAFF. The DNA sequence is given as TGTGCCAGCAGCTTTAACTGGATGAACACTGAAGCTTTCTTT.